The clone carrying this T cell receptor beta chain was seen a few times. What it binds is not known. The data derive from a study of T-cell memory formation after mild COVID-19. The study's findings and limits: Pre-infection memory held some responding clones, suggesting pre-existing cross-reactive T cells responded. Contracting CD8+ clones were enriched in EMRA, CD4+ mainly in CM and EM.

Each CDR3 protein is one row after TCRdb ran MiXCR on the 5' RACE reads. Here the sample spans about 180,000 distinct CDR3 sequences, 18% being singletons. V lost 6 bases to trimming and J lost 4 bases; unmatched junction nucleotides: 5. There are 13 residues in the CDR3. Sequencing was done on a sample of PBMCs or a T cell subset sorted from them (not recorded which). This sequence originates from a man aged 18-30 years who had mild COVID-19 (a few samples of this study predate the infection). Cell type and time point are not known. This chain connects TRBV12-3 or TRBV12-4 to TRBJ1-2; 7 bases are shared with TRBD1. CDR3 DNA: TGTGCCAGCAGCCAGGGGGAAACCTATGGCTACACCTTC. It encodes CASSQGETYGYTF.